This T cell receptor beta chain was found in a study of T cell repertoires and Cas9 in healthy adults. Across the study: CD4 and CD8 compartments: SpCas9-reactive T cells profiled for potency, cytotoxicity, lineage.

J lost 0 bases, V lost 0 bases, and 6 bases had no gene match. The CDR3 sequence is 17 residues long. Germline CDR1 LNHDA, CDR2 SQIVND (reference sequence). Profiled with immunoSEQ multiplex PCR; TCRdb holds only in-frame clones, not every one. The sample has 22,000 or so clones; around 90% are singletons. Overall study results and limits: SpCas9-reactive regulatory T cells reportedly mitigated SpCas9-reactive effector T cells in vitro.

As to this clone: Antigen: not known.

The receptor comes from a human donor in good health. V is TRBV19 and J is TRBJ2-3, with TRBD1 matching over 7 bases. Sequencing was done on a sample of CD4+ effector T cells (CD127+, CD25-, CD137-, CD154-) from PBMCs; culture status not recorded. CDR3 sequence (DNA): TGTGCCAGTAGTATAGATCGAGGGGGCCCTAGCACAGATACGCAGTATTTT. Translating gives CASSIDRGGPSTDTQYF.